This T cell receptor (beta chain) was documented in a study of T cell repertoires in cytomegalovirus infection. TCRdb re-derived calls from the reads in MiXCR, one entry per CDR3 protein. The table lists about 460,000 distinct CDR3 sequences, approximately 11% of them singletons. This clonotype was counted ten times or more. Material for sequencing was PBMCs. The receptor was derived from a human donor in good health (CMV status not recorded). Some clones in this sample may be carry-over from other donors' samples.

The CDR3 here is CASSEAQGGYTF. CDR3 nucleotide sequence: TGTGCCAGCAGTGAAGCCCAGGGGGGCTACACCTTC. The J gene is TRBJ1-2, the V gene TRBV2, with D perhaps TRBD1 (6 bases). Trimming cost V 0 bases and J 8 bases, with 7 bases left between them. The CDR3 consists of 12 residues. The germline CDR1 and CDR2 sequences are SNHLY and FYNNEI.